This record looks at one T cell receptor beta chain sequence and its context. Its specificity is not known. This sample is part of a study of cytomegalovirus exposure and HLA in healthy donors. Sequencing used immunoSEQ multiplex PCR; TCRdb keeps in-frame clones, though not all of them. The sample shows about 38,000 clones, about 93% of them seen only once. Overall study findings and caveats: The study recorded 150 to 200 TCR beta chains that were cytomegalovirus-associated. Later, an analysis found that TCR clusters from the first cohort tended to co-occur in the roughly 120 validation repertoires.

Sequencing was performed on PBMCs. This receptor was taken from a man aged 18 to 29 in good health and CMV-seronegative.

The CDR3 protein is CASKANYEQYF. The CDR3 coding sequence is TGTGCCAGCAAAGCCAACTACGAGCAGTACTTC. The chain is built from TRBV2 and TRBJ2-7; D is ambiguous. Germline V gene lookup returns CDR1 SNHLY and CDR2 FYNNEI. The CDR3 is 11 amino acids. Trimming removed 7 bases from V and 3 bases from J, with 7 bases in between.